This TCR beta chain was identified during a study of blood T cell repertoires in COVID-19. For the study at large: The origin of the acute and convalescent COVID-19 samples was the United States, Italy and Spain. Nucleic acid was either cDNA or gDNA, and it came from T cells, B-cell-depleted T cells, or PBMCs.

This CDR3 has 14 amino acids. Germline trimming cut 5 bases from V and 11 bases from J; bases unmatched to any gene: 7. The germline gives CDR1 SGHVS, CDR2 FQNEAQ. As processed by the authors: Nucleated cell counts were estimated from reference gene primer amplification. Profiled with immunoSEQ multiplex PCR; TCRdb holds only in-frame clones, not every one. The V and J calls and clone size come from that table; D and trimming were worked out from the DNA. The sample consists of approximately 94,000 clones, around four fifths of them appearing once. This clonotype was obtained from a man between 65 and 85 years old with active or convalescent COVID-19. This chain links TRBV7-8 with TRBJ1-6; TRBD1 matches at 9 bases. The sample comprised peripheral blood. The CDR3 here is CASSPGQGKTPLHF. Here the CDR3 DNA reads TGTGCCAGCAGCCCCGGACAGGGGAAAACACCCCTCCACTTT.